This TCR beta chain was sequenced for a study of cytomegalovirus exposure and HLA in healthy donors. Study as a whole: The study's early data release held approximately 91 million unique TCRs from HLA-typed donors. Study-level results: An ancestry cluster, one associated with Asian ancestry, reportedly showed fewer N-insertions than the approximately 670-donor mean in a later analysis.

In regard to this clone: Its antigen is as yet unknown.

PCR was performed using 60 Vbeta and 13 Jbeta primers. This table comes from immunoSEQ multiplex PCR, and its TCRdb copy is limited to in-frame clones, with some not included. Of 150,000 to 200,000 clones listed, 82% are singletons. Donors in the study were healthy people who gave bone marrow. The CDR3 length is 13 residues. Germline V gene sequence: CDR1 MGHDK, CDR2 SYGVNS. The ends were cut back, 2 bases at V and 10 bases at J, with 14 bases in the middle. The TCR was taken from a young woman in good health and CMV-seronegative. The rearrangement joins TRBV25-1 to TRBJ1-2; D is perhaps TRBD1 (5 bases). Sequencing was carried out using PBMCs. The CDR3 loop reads CASSETGKIVYTF. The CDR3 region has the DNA TGTGCCAGCAGTGAAACAGGAAAAATTGTCTACACCTTC.